The clone carrying this TCR beta chain was recorded a few times. The data were produced by immunoSEQ multiplex PCR, yet TCRdb's version contains in-frame clones alone and is incomplete. The top ten hold 7% to 9% of the sample, which has 120,000 to 150,000 clones, almost 90% seen once. The data were taken from a study of cytomegalovirus exposure and HLA in healthy donors. Trimming took 5 bases from V and 6 from J; bases not matched to a gene: 14. The CDR3 covers 16 residues. Looked up from germline, CDR1 is SGHVS and CDR2 is FNYEAQ. The receptor was isolated from a woman younger than 35 in good health and CMV-seropositive. This chain joins TRBV7-6 and TRBJ1-2; 8 nucleotides agree with TRBD1. What was sequenced was PBMCs. CDR3 nucleotides: TGTGCCAGCAGCCCGATGAATTCAGGGGGCGGGAATGGCTACACCTTC. It encodes CASSPMNSGGGNGYTF.